The sequence of this T cell receptor (beta chain) was determined in a study of T cell responses to AZD1222 COVID-19 vaccine. Per germline, CDR1 LGHDT and CDR2 YNNKEL (reference sequence). Between the trimmed V and J ends, which lost 1 base and 1 base, there was a span of 10 bases. The CDR3 loop spans 15 amino acids. Study-level findings and limits: It was only 6 or 7 AZD1222 recipients who were seropositive at baseline. White British ancestry dominated among donors, who included more females, and clonal diversity was possibly underestimated.

As regards this clone: Antigen: not known.

Here immunoSEQ multiplex PCR was the method, and the copy in TCRdb shows in-frame clones only, minus some. The repertoire holds about 56,000 clones, with approximately 85% as singletons. This TCR was recovered from an adult in good health. The chain recombines TRBV3-1 (or the pseudogene TRBV3-2) with TRBJ1-1, with unresolved D. The material sequenced was peripheral blood, taken on day 0 of AZD1222 vaccination. This CDR3 reads CASSQGKARNTEAFF. CDR3 nucleotides: TGTGCCAGCAGCCAAGGAAAGGCTAGGAACACTGAAGCTTTCTTT.